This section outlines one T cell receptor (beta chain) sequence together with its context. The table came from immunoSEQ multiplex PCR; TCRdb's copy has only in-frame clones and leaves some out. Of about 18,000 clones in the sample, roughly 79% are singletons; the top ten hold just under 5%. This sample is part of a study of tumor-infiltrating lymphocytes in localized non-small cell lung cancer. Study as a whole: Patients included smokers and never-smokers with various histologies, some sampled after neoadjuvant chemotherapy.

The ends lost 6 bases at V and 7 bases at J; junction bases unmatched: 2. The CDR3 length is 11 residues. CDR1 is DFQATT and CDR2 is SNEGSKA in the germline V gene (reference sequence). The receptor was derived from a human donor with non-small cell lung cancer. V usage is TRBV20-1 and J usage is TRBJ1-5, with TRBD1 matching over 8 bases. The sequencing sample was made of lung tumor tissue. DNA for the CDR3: TGCAGTGCGGGACAGGAACAGCCCCAGCATTTT. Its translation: CSAGQEQPQHF.